This T cell receptor beta chain was obtained from a study of response to subunit inactivated influenza vaccine. TCRdb re-called the RT-PCR reads through MiXCR, storing one row per CDR3 protein. The sample records 610,000 or so distinct CDR3 sequences, 14% being singletons. Study findings and constraints: T cells newly recruited by each seasonal influenza vaccination are few, the authors suggested.

V lost 1 base to trimming and J lost 2 bases; unmatched junction nucleotides: 4. Germline V lookup: CDR1 DFQATT, CDR2 SNEGSKA (reference sequence). This CDR3 is built from 15 residues. Concerning this clonotype itself: What it binds is not known.

The source was PBMCs from blood, collected 12 days after vaccination. The chain joins TRBV20-1 to TRBJ2-7; 11 nucleotides align to TRBD2. This receptor was taken from a man in his forties or fifties who received an inactivated influenza vaccine. The CDR3: CSARVGSGRAYEQYF. The CDR3 bases are TGCAGTGCTAGAGTTGGTAGCGGGAGGGCCTACGAGCAGTACTTC.